This T cell receptor beta chain comes out of a study of blood T cell repertoires in COVID-19. Study in general: Donors in the United States, Italy and Spain gave samples during acute or convalescent COVID-19. PBMCs, B-cell-depleted T cells, or T cells provided the cDNA or gDNA that made up the material.

Methods used by the authors: The authors estimated nucleated cell counts from reference gene primer amplification. Clones were read by immunoSEQ multiplex PCR, and TCRdb kept only the in-frame ones, dropping some. V, J and clone size are those of that table, while D and trimming were read from the DNA. In the table there are over 85,000 clones, less than 85% of which are singletons. The CDR3 is made up of 14 amino acids. V lost 6 bases, J lost 0 bases, and 8 bases lay in between. Per the germline V gene, CDR1 is MNHEY and CDR2 is SMNVEV (reference sequence). The chain combines TRBV27 with TRBJ1-4; D is ambiguous. The sequence was collected from an elderly man with acute or convalescent COVID-19. Sequenced material: peripheral blood. The CDR3 reads CASRLVATNEKLFF. Written as DNA, the CDR3 is TGTGCCAGCAGACTGGTTGCAACTAATGAAAAACTGTTTTTT.